This T cell receptor beta chain was found in a study of cytomegalovirus exposure and HLA in healthy donors. J gave up 4 bases and V 3 bases, and 6 bases lay outside the gene matches. This CDR3 comprises 16 residues. The germline gives CDR1 LNHDA, CDR2 SQIVND (reference sequence). Sequencing was performed with immunoSEQ multiplex PCR; in TCRdb, only in-frame clones are kept and a portion is missing. The sample lists tens of thousands of clones; 90% to 95% were seen once. This chain connects TRBV19 to TRBJ2-5; 12 bases are a match to TRBD2. Sequencing was performed on PBMCs. The sequence came from a woman aged 25 to 45 in good health and CMV-seropositive. The CDR3 region is CASSIPMTSGRETQYF. CDR3 nucleotide sequence: TGTGCCAGTAGTATCCCAATGACTAGCGGGAGAGAGACCCAGTACTTC.